The 24 T cell receptor beta chains below come from one sample, sequenced in a study of T cell responses to AZD1222 COVID-19 vaccine. Clones were read by immunoSEQ multiplex PCR, and TCRdb kept only the in-frame ones, dropping some. The repertoire holds about 150,000 clones, around 90% seen once, with 1.5% to 2% in the top ten. The sample was peripheral blood, taken on day 0 of AZD1222 vaccination. All receptors come from an adult in good health.

V and J are TRBV29-1 and TRBJ1-5; D gene unclear. CDR1 is SQVTM and CDR2 is ANQGSEA in the germline V gene. The CDR3 covers 12 residues. V was shortened by 7 bases and J by 3 bases, with 10 bases between the two germline ends. This CDR3 is CSARRDNQPQHF. The CDR3 DNA is TGCAGCGCCCGACGGGACAATCAGCCCCAGCATTTT. The entire variable domain, with the rest obtained from reference TRBV29-1 and TRBJ1-5, is as follows: SAVISQKPSRDICQRGTSLTIQCQVDSQVTMMFWYRQQPGQSLTLIATANQGSEATYESGFVIDKFPISRPNLTFSTLTVSNMSPEDSSIYLCSARRDNQPQHFGDGTRLSIL.

The chain recombines TRBV28 with TRBJ2-7; D perhaps matches TRBD2 (5 bases). Germline values: CDR1 MDHEN, CDR2 SYDVKM. This CDR3 region has 13 residues. The germline V and J ends were trimmed by 6 bases and 3 bases, with 12 bases remaining between them. The CDR3 here is CASRSGKGYEQYF. In DNA form, the CDR3 reads TGTGCCAGCAGGTCCGGGAAAGGCTACGAGCAGTACTTC.

The chain employs TRBV5-1 and TRBJ1-1; D remains ambiguous. The germline V gene has CDR1 SGHRS and CDR2 YFSETQ. The CDR3 is made up of 14 amino acids. With 0 bases removed from V and 0 bases from J, the gap between germline ends came to 6 bases. The CDR3 protein is CASSLVIMNTEAFF. The CDR3 DNA reads as TGCGCCAGCAGCTTGGTGATCATGAACACTGAAGCTTTCTTT.

The chain recombines TRBV7-8 with TRBJ1-2; D uncertain. Trimming stripped 5 bases from V and 4 bases from J, with 11 bases between. The CDR3 consists of 13 residues. From germline, CDR1 is SGHVS and CDR2 FQNEAQ. The CDR3: CASSRESFYGYTF. Here the CDR3 DNA reads TGTGCCAGCAGCCGGGAAAGTTTCTATGGCTACACCTTC.

The chain links TRBV6-5 to TRBJ2-3; D is unresolved. This CDR3 comprises 13 residues. Trimming left V 0 bases short and J 5 bases short, with 6 bases between. Germline loops: CDR1 MNHEY, CDR2 SVGAGI. CDR3 in amino acids: CASSYSGLDTQYF. The CDR3 bases are TGTGCCAGCAGTTACTCGGGGTTAGATACGCAGTATTTT.

The chain uses TRBV6-5 and TRBJ1-1; TRBD1 aligns across 12 bases. Germline V CDR1 and CDR2: MNHEY, SVGAGI. CDR3 size: 15 residues. J gave up 10 bases and V 4 bases, and 10 bases lay outside the gene matches. The CDR3 loop reads CASSSGTGGGKAAFF. The CDR3 nucleotides read TGTGCCAGCAGTTCCGGGACAGGGGGCGGCAAGGCAGCTTTCTTT.

The gene calls are TRBV21-1 and TRBJ1-3; the table's D call, TRBD1, has no DNA check behind it. TRBV21-1 is noted as a pseudogene. This CDR3 has 17 residues. CDR3 sequence: CASSKDTGDNSGNTIYF. CDR3 DNA sequence: TGTGCCAGCAGCAAAGATACAGGTGACAACTCTGGAAACACCATATATTTT.

The CDR3 nucleotides read TGTGCCATCAGTGAGGGCCTGTCCAGGGGTGGCTACACCTTC. Translating it yields CAISEGLSRGGYTF. The J gene is TRBJ1-2, the V gene TRBV10-3; weak D call: TRBD1 (6 bases). Per the germline V gene, CDR1 is ENHRY and CDR2 is SYGVKD. This CDR3 has 14 amino acids. The germline V and J ends were trimmed by 2 bases and 7 bases, with 14 bases remaining between them.

The V and J genes are TRBV11-2 and TRBJ2-7; the match to TRBD1 covers 9 bases. There are 16 residues in the CDR3. J was trimmed by 2 bases and V by 5 bases; bases with no gene match: 10. CDR1 SGHAT and CDR2 FQNNGV come from the germline V gene. The CDR3 DNA follows: TGTGCCAGCAGCCCAAGGCCGGGACAGGGTCCCTACGAGCAGTACTTC. It translates to CASSPRPGQGPYEQYF.

V gene TRBV11-2 combines with J gene TRBJ2-3; 8 positions match TRBD2. The V segment lost 5 bases and the J segment 4 bases; nucleotides outside the gene matches: 8. CDR1 is SGHAT, CDR2 FQNNGV, per germline. CDR3 length equals 15 residues. CDR3 protein: CASSRTGTRSDTQYF. For the CDR3, the DNA is TGTGCCAGCAGCCGGACCGGGACTAGATCAGATACGCAGTATTTT.

The V and J genes are TRBV28 and TRBJ1-5; D is unclear. Between the trimmed V and J ends, which lost 2 bases and 13 bases, there was a span of 15 bases. CDR1 and CDR2 (germline): MDHEN, SYDVKM. This CDR3 has 13 residues. The CDR3 DNA is TGTGCCAGCAGTTTAAGTCGCTTCGGCACTCAGCATTTT. Amino acid sequence: CASSLSRFGTQHF.

CDR3 loop: CASSITGLADYEQYF. The CDR3 DNA follows: TGTGCCAGCTCCATAACAGGGCTAGCAGACTACGAGCAGTACTTC. The genes are TRBV18 and TRBJ2-7, with D perhaps TRBD1 (6 bases). Trimming left V 6 bases short and J 3 bases short, with 18 bases between. There are 15 residues in the CDR3. The germline CDR1 and CDR2 sequences are KGHSH and LQKENI.

The rearrangement joins TRBV3-1 (or the pseudogene TRBV3-2) to TRBJ2-3; 10 nucleotides line up with TRBD1. This CDR3 has 21 residues. Unmatched junction bases numbered 18, after V lost 0 bases and J lost 3 bases. The germline V gene has CDR1 LGHDT and CDR2 YNNKEL (reference sequence). CDR3 coding DNA: TGTGCCAGCAGCCAAGATATAGCGGGACAGGGGACCAACGCGCCAACAGATACGCAGTATTTT. Translation gives CASSQDIAGQGTNAPTDTQYF.

This chain connects TRBV27 to TRBJ2-3; tentatively, D is TRBD1 or TRBD2 (5 bases each). The CDR3 sequence is 16 residues long. Looked up from germline, CDR1 is MNHEY and CDR2 is SMNVEV (reference sequence). Trimming cost V 5 bases and J 0 bases, with 15 bases left between them. The CDR3 reads CASSPYTRDSTDTQYF. CDR3 sequence (DNA): TGTGCCAGCAGTCCATACACCAGGGACAGCACAGATACGCAGTATTTT.

This chain uses TRBV25-1 with TRBJ1-1; D is possibly TRBD1 (5 bases). This CDR3 is 15 amino acids long. Per germline, CDR1 MGHDK and CDR2 SYGVNS. V lost 3 bases and J lost 1, with 12 bases in between. As DNA, the CDR3 is TGTGCCAGCAGTGATCCGGGGACGGCGAACACTGAAGCTTTCTTT. This sequence encodes CASSDPGTANTEAFF.

V gene TRBV19 combines with J gene TRBJ1-3; a possible D gene is TRBD1 (5 bases). The length of the CDR3 is 15 residues. V was shortened by 3 bases and J by 2 bases, with 11 bases between the two germline ends. CDR1 and CDR2 (germline): LNHDA, SQIVND (reference sequence). CDR3 residues: CASSITPGTGNTIYF. CDR3 sequence (DNA): TGTGCCAGTAGTATCACCCCAGGGACTGGAAACACCATATATTTT.

V and J are TRBV18 and TRBJ2-5, with 11 bases matching TRBD2. This CDR3 is built from 17 residues. V lost 6 bases to trimming and J lost 4 bases; unmatched junction nucleotides: 13. Germline CDR1 is KGHSH and CDR2 is LQKENI. This CDR3 is CASSGTSGGQKGETQYF. CDR3 nucleotide sequence: TGTGCCAGCTCCGGGACTAGCGGAGGGCAAAAGGGAGAGACCCAGTACTTC. The entire variable domain, with the rest obtained from reference TRBV18 and TRBJ2-5, is as follows: NAGVMQNPRHLVRRRGQEARLRCSPMKGHSHVYWYRQLPEEGLKFMVYLQKENIIDESGMPKERFSAEFPKEGPSILRIQQVVRGDSAAYFCASSGTSGGQKGETQYFGPGTRLLVL.

The chain links TRBV10-1 to TRBJ1-5; D is uncertain. Germline V CDR1 and CDR2: WNHNN, SYGVQD (reference sequence). The CDR3 totals 10 residues. V lost 11 bases, J lost 4 bases, and 6 bases lay in between. The CDR3 spells CALGNQPQHF. The CDR3 coding sequence is TGCGCCTTAGGGAATCAGCCCCAGCATTTT.

The chain joins TRBV4-3 to TRBJ1-2; the D is unclear. V lost 0 bases, J lost 7 bases, and 12 bases lay in between. The germline gives CDR1 LGHNA, CDR2 YSLEER. This CDR3 region has 14 residues. The CDR3 protein is CASSQDRLGSGYTF. The CDR3 bases are TGCGCCAGCAGCCAAGATAGGTTGGGGAGTGGCTACACCTTC.

The chain employs TRBV10-3 and TRBJ1-2, with TRBD1 as a possible D gene (6 bases). This CDR3 has 14 amino acids. Trimming took off 10 bases at V and 5 bases at J, with 20 bases between the two ends. CDR1 and CDR2 (germline): ENHRY, SYGVKD. DNA of the CDR3: TGTGCCACCTACGACCGAAGGACAGATTATGGCTACACCTTC. It is translated as CATYDRRTDYGYTF.

The chain employs TRBV7-3 and TRBJ1-1; the D gene is possibly TRBD1 (6 bases). The V end was cut by 3 bases, the J end by 5 bases, with 10 bases between. The CDR3 length is 13 residues. In germline, CDR1 is SGHTA, CDR2 FQGTGA. The CDR3 protein is CASSLRRGTEAFF. CDR3 DNA sequence: TGTGCCAGCAGCTTGAGGAGGGGGACTGAAGCTTTCTTT.

The chain carries TRBV11-3 and TRBJ2-5, with TRBD2 matching 8 bases. CDR1 is SGHNT, CDR2 YENEEA, per germline. After removal of 5 bases from V and 5 bases from J, the junction contained 7 bases not matched to a gene. This CDR3 has 14 amino acids. Here the CDR3 reads CASSASAGGETQYF. CDR3 DNA: TGTGCCAGCAGCGCTTCGGCGGGGGGTGAGACCCAGTACTTC.

V usage is TRBV10-3 and J usage is TRBJ1-3, with a possible D match to TRBD1 (5 bases). The germline V gene has CDR1 ENHRY and CDR2 SYGVKD. V was cut by 10 bases and J by 4 bases, with 17 bases left in between. CDR3 size: 14 residues. In nucleotides, the CDR3 is TGTGCCACCGAACGGGGGGACGCCGGAAACACCATATATTTT. This gives the protein CATERGDAGNTIYF.

The table lists this clone with a few counts. V gene TRBV19 combines with J gene TRBJ1-5, with no clear D. This CDR3 is built from 15 residues. V shed 3 bases and J shed 0 bases, with 9 bases lying between them. Germline assignment: CDR1 LNHDA and CDR2 SQIVND (reference sequence). CDR3 region: CASSISRYSNQPQHF. The DNA of the CDR3 is TGTGCCAGTAGTATTTCCAGGTATAGCAATCAGCCCCAGCATTTT.